Each of the 30 T cell receptor beta chains below was sequenced from the same sample in a study of blood T cell repertoires in COVID-19. Sequenced by immunoSEQ multiplex PCR; TCRdb stores in-frame clones only, minus some. The sample contains approximately 120,000 clones, around 85% of which appear only once. Sequences were obtained from peripheral blood. The receptors originated from a woman older than 75 with COVID-19, enrolled during active disease.

The rearrangement links TRBV29-1 to TRBJ2-7, with 7 bases aligning to TRBD1. This CDR3 has 14 residues. Trimming cost V 1 base and J 5 bases; bases outside gene matches: 8. Germline CDR1 reads SQVTM; CDR2 reads ANQGSEA. The CDR3 loop is CSVEALGQGDEQYF. The CDR3 nucleotides read TGCAGCGTTGAAGCCCTAGGGCAGGGGGACGAGCAGTACTTC.

The chain has TRBV7-2 and TRBJ2-1; TRBD2 matches at 10 bases. Unmatched junction bases numbered 13, after V lost 4 bases and J lost 7 bases. Germline V CDR1 and CDR2: SGHTA, FQGNSA. The CDR3 is 17 amino acids. This chain's CDR3 is CASSWPKTSGIGNEQFF. Here the CDR3 DNA reads TGTGCCAGCAGCTGGCCCAAAACTAGCGGGATAGGGAATGAGCAGTTCTTC.

The rearrangement joins TRBV29-1 to TRBJ1-2, with D unclear. CDR1 SQVTM and CDR2 ANQGSEA come from the germline V gene. With 4 bases removed from V and 4 bases from J, the gap between germline ends came to 4 bases. The CDR3 is 10 amino acids. The CDR3 nucleotides are TGCAGCGTTGGGAGCTATGGCTACACCTTC. It encodes CSVGSYGYTF. Full variable domain (missing parts from reference TRBV29-1 and TRBJ1-2): SAVISQKPSRDICQRGTSLTIQCQVDSQVTMMFWYRQQPGQSLTLIATANQGSEATYESGFVIDKFPISRPNLTFSTLTVSNMSPEDSSIYLCSVGSYGYTFGSGTRLTVV.

This sequence joins TRBV15 and TRBJ2-1; 10 nucleotides agree with TRBD2. The trim removed 5 bases at V and 6 bases at J, leaving 7 bases unmatched. CDR3 length equals 15 residues. Germline V gives CDR1 LNHNV, CDR2 YYDKDF (reference sequence). The CDR3 nucleotides are TGTGCCACCAGCCCCCGGTCTAGCGGGAGCAATGAGCAGTTCTTC. It encodes CATSPRSSGSNEQFF.

This rearrangement joins TRBV11-2 to TRBJ1-5; tentatively, D is TRBD1 (5 bases). The CDR3 has 16 amino acids. Germline CDR1 reads SGHAT; CDR2 reads FQNNGV. V lost 0 bases and J lost 2, with 11 bases in between. CDR3 nucleotides: TGTGCCAGCAGCTTAGATCACCAGGGTGGCAATCAGCCCCAGCATTTT. Its translation is CASSLDHQGGNQPQHF. Full variable domain (missing parts from reference TRBV11-2 and TRBJ1-5): EAGVAQSPRYKIIEKRQSVAFWCNPISGHATLYWYQQILGQGPKLLIQFQNNGVVDDSQLPKDRFSAERLKGVDSTLKIQPAKLEDSAVYLCASSLDHQGGNQPQHFGDGTRLSIL.

The CDR3 nucleotides read TGCGCCAGCAGCATGACAGGGATGGCGAGCACAGATACGCAGTATTTT. It is translated as CASSMTGMASTDTQYF. The chain combines TRBV5-1 with TRBJ2-3; 7 nucleotides match TRBD1. Germline lookup yields CDR1 SGHRS and CDR2 YFSETQ. The trim removed 4 bases at V and 0 bases at J, leaving 8 bases unmatched. The CDR3 spans 16 residues. Drawing the rest from reference TRBV5-1 and TRBJ2-3, the complete variable domain is KAGVTQTPRYLIKTRGQQVTLSCSPISGHRSVSWYQQTPGQGLQFLFEYFSETQRNKGNFPGRFSGRQFSNSRSEMNVSTLELGDSALYLCASSMTGMASTDTQYFGPGTRLTVL.

Here the CDR3 reads CASSGTRGTGVNTGELFF. CDR3 nucleotides: TGTGCCAGTAGTGGAACGAGAGGGACAGGGGTCAACACCGGGGAGCTGTTTTTT. The genes are TRBV19 and TRBJ2-2; 10 bases are a match to TRBD1. V shed 5 bases, J shed 2 bases, and the junction held 11 bases outside the gene matches. Per the germline V gene, CDR1 is LNHDA and CDR2 is SQIVND (reference sequence). This CDR3 is 18 amino acids long.

In this sample, this clone turned up a few times. The V gene is TRBV4-2, the J gene TRBJ1-5, with D possibly TRBD1 on 6 matching bases. V was cut by 3 bases and J by 7 bases, with 16 bases left in between. Germline values: CDR1 LGHNA, CDR2 YNFKEQ. The CDR3 contains 15 residues. This CDR3 reads CASSQEIQGGQPQHF. CDR3 coding DNA: TGTGCCAGCAGCCAGGAAATACAGGGAGGGCAGCCCCAGCATTTT.

The genes are TRBV19 and TRBJ1-5; maybe TRBD1 (5 bases). The CDR3 loop spans 17 amino acids. CDR1 is LNHDA, CDR2 SQIVND, per germline (reference sequence). Between the trimmed V and J ends, which lost 2 bases and 0 bases, there was a span of 14 bases. The CDR3 nucleotides are TGTGCCAGTAGTATAATAGGGATAGGGGATAGCAATCAGCCCCAGCATTTT. Translated, it gives CASSIIGIGDSNQPQHF.

This sequence joins TRBV2 and TRBJ1-5, with D unclear. The CDR3 has 15 amino acids. CDR1 and CDR2 (germline): SNHLY, FYNNEI. V lost 4 bases, J lost 0 bases, and 10 bases lay in between. The CDR3 region has the DNA TGTGCCAGCAGTGCCCCGCCGGGTAGCAATCAGCCCCAGCATTTT. It specifies CASSAPPGSNQPQHF.

This clone was detected once. The V and J genes are TRBV7-3 and TRBJ2-2; D is perhaps TRBD1 (5 bases). Germline V gene lookup returns CDR1 SGHTA and CDR2 FQGTGA. The CDR3 contains 14 residues. The V end was cut by 6 bases, the J end by 3 bases, with 11 bases between. CDR3 sequence: CASRPQGDTGELFF. As DNA, the CDR3 is TGTGCCAGCAGACCCCAGGGCGACACCGGGGAGCTGTTTTTT.

The rearrangement uses TRBV18 and TRBJ2-5, with TRBD2 identical over 10 bases. The CDR3 runs 15 residues. Trimming removed 4 bases from V and 1 base from J; junction bases left unmatched: 3. Germline CDR1 is KGHSH and CDR2 is LQKENI. CDR3 sequence reads: CASSLTSGPQETQYF. CDR3 DNA: TGTGCCAGCTCACTGACTAGCGGGCCCCAAGAGACCCAGTACTTC. The whole variable domain, remainder taken from reference TRBV18 and TRBJ2-5, is NAGVMQNPRHLVRRRGQEARLRCSPMKGHSHVYWYRQLPEEGLKFMVYLQKENIIDESGMPKERFSAEFPKEGPSILRIQQVVRGDSAAYFCASSLTSGPQETQYFGPGTRLLVL.

This clone turned up a few times. The genes are TRBV10-3 and TRBJ1-6; D is perhaps TRBD1 (5 bases). Germline CDR1 reads ENHRY; CDR2 reads SYGVKD. The CDR3 spans 20 residues. Trimming stripped 4 bases from V and 8 bases from J, with 30 bases between. The CDR3 nucleotides read TGTGCCATCAGTGGTAGAATGATCGAGTCTTCGGGACGGGGGTATTCACCCCTCCACTTT. It is translated as CAISGRMIESSGRGYSPLHF.

Written as DNA, the CDR3 is TGCGCCAGCAGCCTCCACAGGGATGTCTATGGCTACACCTTC. The encoded protein is CASSLHRDVYGYTF. The chain recombines TRBV5-1 with TRBJ1-2; TRBD1 is a possible D gene (6 bases). V lost 4 bases, J lost 4 bases, and 14 bases lay in between. The CDR3 totals 14 residues. Germline V lookup: CDR1 SGHRS, CDR2 YFSETQ. The entire variable domain, with the rest obtained from reference TRBV5-1 and TRBJ1-2, is as follows: KAGVTQTPRYLIKTRGQQVTLSCSPISGHRSVSWYQQTPGQGLQFLFEYFSETQRNKGNFPGRFSGRQFSNSRSEMNVSTLELGDSALYLCASSLHRDVYGYTFGSGTRLTVV.

The V call is TRBV19, the J call TRBJ2-6; 10 bases map to TRBD1. The V segment lost 5 bases and the J segment 2 bases; nucleotides outside the gene matches: 3. This CDR3 is built from 16 residues. The germline CDR1 and CDR2 sequences are LNHDA and SQIVND (reference sequence). The CDR3 loop reads CASSPDRGAGANVLTF. In nucleotides, the CDR3 is TGTGCCAGTAGTCCGGACAGGGGGGCTGGGGCCAACGTCCTGACTTTC.

The chain has TRBV7-8 and TRBJ2-5; 7 nucleotides agree with TRBD1. Germline CDR1 and CDR2: SGHVS and FQNEAQ. The CDR3 runs to 18 residues. The J segment lost 2 bases and the V segment lost 2 bases, leaving 14 bases of the junction unmatched. CDR3 loop: CASSLTPLPGGYQETQYF. CDR3 sequence (DNA): TGTGCCAGCAGCTTAACGCCACTCCCAGGGGGATATCAAGAGACCCAGTACTTC.

V gene TRBV7-3 combines with J gene TRBJ2-1; the match to TRBD2 covers 13 bases. The V and J ends lost 5 bases and 10 bases, in that order; junction bases with no gene match: 14. The CDR3 has 17 residues. The germline gives CDR1 SGHTA, CDR2 FQGTGA. The CDR3 protein is CASSPEGGLAGVKEQFF. CDR3 nucleotides: TGTGCCAGCAGCCCTGAAGGCGGACTAGCGGGAGTTAAGGAGCAGTTCTTC.

This clone was recorded many times. The chain links TRBV11-3 to TRBJ1-6; tentative D call: TRBD1 (6 bases). Germline V gives CDR1 SGHNT, CDR2 YENEEA. CDR3 length equals 13 residues. Trimming pared 2 bases from V and 14 bases from J, leaving 13 bases between. This chain's CDR3 is CASSLNPQGTLHF. CDR3 DNA: TGTGCCAGCAGCTTAAACCCACAGGGAACCCTCCACTTT.

V and J are TRBV11-2 and TRBJ2-7, with 7 bases aligning to TRBD2. The V gene end was trimmed by 2 bases and the J gene end by 5 bases; junction bases not matched to a gene: 9. CDR3 length: 15 residues. Germline CDR1 SGHAT, CDR2 FQNNGV. DNA for the CDR3: TGTGCCAGCAGCTTATGGGCGGGGAGGGCCAACGAGCAGTACTTC. It is translated as CASSLWAGRANEQYF. Drawing the rest from reference TRBV11-2 and TRBJ2-7, the complete variable domain is EAGVAQSPRYKIIEKRQSVAFWCNPISGHATLYWYQQILGQGPKLLIQFQNNGVVDDSQLPKDRFSAERLKGVDSTLKIQPAKLEDSAVYLCASSLWAGRANEQYFGPGTRLTVT.

The chain's CDR3 is CASSLFTGNDQPQHF. CDR3 nucleotides: TGTGCCAGCTCACTATTTACAGGAAACGATCAGCCCCAGCATTTT. The chain links TRBV18 to TRBJ1-5; D possibly corresponds to TRBD1 (5 bases). V dropped 4 bases and J dropped 5 bases, with 15 bases sitting between them. Germline V gives CDR1 KGHSH, CDR2 LQKENI. The CDR3 covers 15 residues.

The chain employs TRBV11-1 and TRBJ2-5; tentatively, D is TRBD1 (6 bases). CDR3 length: 14 residues. The V end was cut by 4 bases, the J end by 2 bases, with 11 bases between. Germline-derived CDR1 and CDR2 are SGHAT and FQDESV (reference sequence). CDR3 nucleotide sequence: TGTGCCAGCAGCTCGGGACAAATGCAAGAGACCCAGTACTTC. Translated, it gives CASSSGQMQETQYF.

In DNA, the CDR3 is TGTGCCAGCAGCTTAACGCGGACTGGACTCGGGAGGGCCGTCGGGAATGAGCAGTTCTTC. Protein: CASSLTRTGLGRAVGNEQFF. V is TRBV7-3 and J is TRBJ2-1, with 8 bases lining up with TRBD2. Germline V gene lookup returns CDR1 SGHTA and CDR2 FQGTGA. With 0 bases clipped from V and 7 bases from J, the junction kept 20 bases outside the gene matches. This CDR3 has 20 amino acids.

The chain is built from TRBV6-4 and TRBJ2-2; the match to TRBD2 covers 9 bases. Germline lookup yields CDR1 MRHNA and CDR2 SNTAGT. J gave up 1 base and V 4 bases, and 1 base lay outside the gene matches. CDR3 length: 15 residues. CDR3 DNA sequence: TGTGCCAGCAGTGTGACTAGCGGGAACACCGGGGAGCTGTTTTTT. It specifies CASSVTSGNTGELFF.

The sample holds a few counts of this clone. This chain links TRBV7-8 with TRBJ2-2; 7 bases are a match to TRBD1. This CDR3 is built from 15 residues. Trimming at V came to 6 bases and at J to 2 bases, leaving 6 bases not matched to a gene. Germline CDR1 reads SGHVS; CDR2 reads FQNEAQ. CDR3 DNA sequence: TGTGCCAGCAGACCCGGGACAGTCAACACCGGGGAGCTGTTTTTT. Its translation is CASRPGTVNTGELFF.

The CDR3 DNA is TGTGCCAGCAGCCTCCTAGCGGGAAGAGATACGCAGTATTTT. Amino acid sequence: CASSLLAGRDTQYF. The chain carries TRBV3-1 (or the pseudogene TRBV3-2) and TRBJ2-3; 9 bases fit TRBD2. The CDR3 is 14 residues long. With 4 bases clipped from V and 5 bases from J, the junction kept 4 bases outside the gene matches. CDR1 and CDR2 from the germline V gene are LGHDT and YNNKEL (reference sequence).

This chain links TRBV24-1 with TRBJ2-4; no firm D call. There are 14 residues in the CDR3. Germline loops: CDR1 KGHDR, CDR2 SFDVKD. The germline V and J ends were trimmed by 4 bases and 0 bases, with 6 bases remaining between them. For the CDR3, the DNA is TGTGCCACCAGTGACTCGGTAGCCAAAAACATTCAGTACTTC. It is translated as CATSDSVAKNIQYF.

The chain combines TRBV11-1 with TRBJ2-7; 7 nucleotides match TRBD2. Per the germline V gene, CDR1 is SGHAT and CDR2 is FQDESV (reference sequence). The CDR3 loop spans 15 amino acids. V lost 2 bases and J lost 3; bases outside the gene matches: 7. For the CDR3, the DNA is TGTGCCAGCAGCTTAAACCCGGGACTAAACTACGAGCAGTACTTC. Its protein product is CASSLNPGLNYEQYF.

The chain is built from TRBV28 and TRBJ1-4; no clear D gene. The V gene's germline CDR1 is MDHEN and CDR2 SYDVKM. The CDR3 consists of 12 residues. V lost 6 bases and J 3 bases, leaving 5 bases between the germline ends. The CDR3 loop reads CASRVANEKLFF. CDR3 in DNA: TGTGCCAGCAGAGTAGCTAATGAAAAACTGTTTTTT.

The rearrangement uses TRBV7-8 and TRBJ2-3; 12 bases fit TRBD2. This CDR3 contains 18 residues. The trim removed 2 bases at V and 2 bases at J, leaving 8 bases unmatched. Germline CDR1 reads SGHVS; CDR2 reads FQNEAQ. CDR3 loop: CASSLWLGLAGLTDTQYF. CDR3 in DNA: TGTGCCAGCAGCTTATGGCTAGGACTAGCGGGGCTCACAGATACGCAGTATTTT.

V and J are TRBV7-9 and TRBJ1-2; D uncertain. This CDR3 is 13 amino acids long. Germline CDR1 SEHNR, CDR2 FQNEAQ (reference sequence). Trimming shortened V by 4 bases and J by 3 bases, and 9 bases separated the two germline ends. Here the CDR3 DNA reads TGTGCCAGCAGCTCCTGGGGAGACTATGGCTACACCTTC. It specifies CASSSWGDYGYTF. Full variable domain (outside the CDR3, taken from reference TRBV7-9 and TRBJ1-2): DTGVSQNPRHKITKRGQNVTFRCDPISEHNRLYWYRQTLGQGPEFLTYFQNEAQLEKSRLLSDRFSAERPKGSFSTLEIQRTEQGDSAMYLCASSSWGDYGYTFGSGTRLTVV.